These 13 T cell receptor beta chains were all obtained from the same sample, sequenced in a study of CD8+ T cells in alopecia areata. TCR sequencing used cDNA made by reverse transcription of extracted RNA. The repertoire was sequenced with immunoSEQ multiplex PCR; TCRdb's copy has only in-frame clones and lacks some. The table lists some 110,000 clones, with no singletons. Source material: lesional skin. The receptors come from a C3H/HeJ mouse with alopecia areata. MHC haplotype here: H2-k.

A remark on this clone: Mouse gene names apply. The CDR3 is CASSRAGGAGAEQFF. CDR3 bases read: TGTGCCAGCAGCCGGGCAGGGGGCGCGGGGGCT. This chain uses TRBV19 with TRBJ2-1; 8 positions match TRBD1. The read comes to an end 4 residues before the CDR3 does, leaving the germline J gene to fill in the end. CDR1 FNHDT and CDR2 SITEND come from the germline V gene (reference sequence). CDR3 length equals 15 residues.

In the case of this clone: Gene and germline names: mouse. The DNA read from the CDR3 is TGCACCTGCAGTGCAGATACGGGGGGGCGCGGTGCAGAA. Translation gives CTCSADTGGRGAE. The entire CDR3 is CTCSADTGGRGAETLYF. The rearrangement uses TRBV1 and TRBJ2-3, with 8 bases lining up with TRBD2. Read sequence stops 4 residues before the CDR3 end, and the germline J gene provides the missing end. Germline lookup yields CDR1 NSQYPW and CDR2 LRSPGD (reference sequence). The CDR3 runs to 17 residues. V lost 0 bases and J lost 1; bases outside the gene matches: 6.

The sample holds a few counts of this clone. Any gene name here is a mouse gene name. The observed sequence ends 4 residues before the CDR3 terminus, with the missing tail filled in from the germline J gene. The chain links TRBV13-3 to TRBJ2-5, with a weak D call TRBD1 (7 bases). Trimming shortened V by 4 bases and J by 0 bases, and 9 bases separated the two germline ends. Germline loops: CDR1 NNHDY, CDR2 SYVADS. This CDR3 has 14 residues. CDR3 DNA (partial): TGTGCCAGCAGTAAGGGGGCTAACCAAGAC. Its translation is CASSKGANQD. Given in full, the CDR3 is CASSKGANQDTQYF.

In its sample, this clone was seen a few times. Mouse gene names and germline throughout. The DNA ends 4 residues before the CDR3 does, and the rest of the CDR3 is filled in from the germline J gene. V usage is TRBV5 and J usage is TRBJ2-7; the D gene could be TRBD1 or TRBD2 (6 bases each). Germline V gene data show CDR1 as LGHNA and CDR2 as YNLKQL (reference sequence). The CDR3 length is 14 residues. V was trimmed by 0 bases and J by 3 bases, leaving 9 bases between them. This CDR3 is CASSQEGAGYEQYF. Partial CDR3 DNA: TGTGCCAGCAGCCAAGAGGGGGCGGGCTAT.

A note on this clone: These gene names are mouse names. The read is 4 residues too short to cover the CDR3 end, so that end is filled in from the germline J gene. The V and J genes are TRBV13-1 and TRBJ2-3; 8 bases align to TRBD1. V lost 9 bases, J lost 1 base, and 7 bases stayed unmatched. CDR3 length equals 14 residues. In germline, CDR1 is NSHNY, CDR2 SYGAGN. CDR3 protein: CANRDRSGAETLYF. The CDR3 DNA, read in part, is TGTGCCAACAGGGACAGGTCGGGTGCAGAA.

A remark on this clone: Here the gene names and germline are mouse. The sequenced fragment ends 4 residues before the CDR3 boundary, so the rest is inferred from the germline J gene. The rearrangement joins TRBV13-3 to TRBJ2-7, with TRBD2 matching over 12 bases. The CDR3 has 14 amino acids. The germline CDR1 and CDR2 sequences are NNHDY and SYVADS. The CDR3 reads CASNRDWGVYEQYF. The CDR3 DNA, read in part, is TGTGCCAGCAACCGGGACTGGGGGGTTTAT.

This clone was found a few times. Gene names refer to mouse genes. Read sequence stops 4 residues before the CDR3 end, and the germline J gene provides the missing end. The rearrangement links TRBV5 to TRBJ2-3; 7 bases align to TRBD2. V shed 0 bases and J 3 bases; nucleotides not matched to a gene: 0. CDR3 size: 14 residues. Germline V gives CDR1 LGHNA, CDR2 YNLKQL (reference sequence). The covered CDR3 bases are TGTGCCAGCAGCCAAGACTGGGGGGCAGAA. It encodes CASSQDWGAE. The whole CDR3 is CASSQDWGAETLYF.

Concerning this clone itself: Germline and genes here are mouse. The read comes to an end 4 residues before the CDR3 does, leaving the germline J gene to fill in the end. This sequence joins TRBV5 and TRBJ2-5, with D maybe TRBD2 (6 bases). The CDR3 is 15 amino acids. With 4 bases removed from V and 0 bases from J, the gap between germline ends came to 11 bases. The V gene's germline CDR1 is LGHNA and CDR2 YNLKQL (reference sequence). The CDR3 DNA, read in part, is TGTGCCAGCAGCCCCGGGACTTTTAACCAAGAC. Its protein is CASSPGTFNQD. In full, the CDR3 reads CASSPGTFNQDTQYF.

On this clone: The listed genes are named as in mouse. The sequenced CDR3 bases are TGTGCCAGCAGTTCGACCGGGACAGAAGAC. Protein product: CASSSTGTED. The CDR3 as a whole reads CASSSTGTEDTQYF. The chain uses TRBV19 and TRBJ2-5; the match to TRBD1 covers 7 bases. Read sequence stops 4 residues before the CDR3 end, and the germline J gene provides the missing end. Germline loops: CDR1 FNHDT, CDR2 SITEND (reference sequence). The CDR3 runs 14 residues.

On this clone: The genes are named according to mouse. Read data end 4 residues before the CDR3 end; the end is taken from the germline J gene. V usage is TRBV13-2 and J usage is TRBJ2-7, with 7 positions matching TRBD1. CDR1 and CDR2 from the germline V gene are NNHNN and SYGAGS (reference sequence). There are 12 residues in the CDR3. The CDR3 reads CASWDRQYEQYF. The sequenced CDR3 bases are TGTGCCAGCTGGGACAGACAATAT.

The sample holds a few counts of this clone. Gene and germline names: mouse. From the germline J gene comes the end of the CDR3, since the read stops 4 residues before it. V is TRBV13-3 and J is TRBJ2-5; 9 bases align to TRBD2. The CDR3 consists of 14 residues. The V and J ends lost 5 bases and 3 bases, in that order; junction bases with no gene match: 4. Germline V gene sequence: CDR1 NNHDY, CDR2 SYVADS. CDR3 DNA, as far as it was read: TGTGCCAGCAGCCTCGACTGGGGGCAAGAC. Translated, it gives CASSLDWGQD. The entire CDR3 protein reads CASSLDWGQDTQYF.

Note on this clone: The TCRdb protein fails to match the DNA translation at residue 18; the protein reported here was translated from the DNA. These gene names are mouse names. The sequence runs out 3 residues before the end of the CDR3; the remainder is reconstructed from the germline J gene. The gene calls are TRBV1 and TRBJ1-6; 11 positions match TRBD1. TRBJ1-6 is an open reading frame, and its role is uncertain. V lost 3 bases, J lost 0 bases, and 13 bases stayed unmatched. The CDR3 is made up of 21 amino acids. The germline V gene has CDR1 NSQYPW and CDR2 LRSPGD (reference sequence). The CDR3 region is CTCSARSGTGGGFSYNSPLYF. The sequenced CDR3 bases are TGCACCTGCAGTGCTAGATCCGGGACAGGGGGAGGGTTTTCCTATAATTCGCCC.

With regard to this clone: Gene names refer to mouse genes. The CDR3 goes on 4 residues after the read ends, and that part is filled in from the germline J gene. The genes are TRBV19 and TRBJ2-1; 10 bases match TRBD1. Germline assignment: CDR1 FNHDT and CDR2 SITEND (reference sequence). This CDR3 is built from 14 residues. V was clipped by 4 bases and J by 6 bases; unmatched bases: 4. CDR3 DNA (partial): TGTGCCAGCAGTCCCCGACAGGGGGCTGCT. Its translation is CASSPRQGAA. The whole CDR3 is CASSPRQGAAEQFF. The full variable domain, rest sourced from reference TRBV19 and TRBJ2-1, is GGIITQTPKFLIGQEGQKLTLKCQQNFNHDTMYWYRQDSGKGLRLIYYSITENDLQKGDLSEGYDASREKKSSFSLTVTSAQKNEMAVFLCASSPRQGAAEQFFGPGTRLTVL.